This is a list of T cell receptor beta chains from one sample in a study of read filtering for tumor transcriptome and immune sequencing. TCRdb re-analysed the reads in MiXCR, keeping a single row per CDR3 protein. Of around 130,000 distinct CDR3 sequences listed, about an eighth are singletons. The sample was a population of CD138-negative cells sorted from bone marrow. Source of these receptors: a donor over 35 with multiple myeloma. CDR3s include the opening cysteine and the closing phenylalanine or tryptophan. A D gene is named only where the DNA matches it firmly. Clone size is given for some rows only: seen once, a few or many times, or a class if the clone is expanded.

size	D	length	J	V	DNA	CDR3
many	NA	16	TRBJ2-1	TRBV24-1	TGTGCCACCAGTGACCCCCGACCGGGACTCTACAATGAGCAGTTCTTC	CATSDPRPGLYNEQFF
many	TRBD2	15	TRBJ2-5	TRBV3-1	TGTGCCAGCAGCCAGGGACTAGCGGGTGCAGAGACCCAGTACTTC	CASSQGLAGAETQYF
many	NA	16	TRBJ1-5	TRBV4-1	TGCGCCAGCAGCCGATCAGTTGGGAGGGAAAATCAGCCCCAGCATTTT	CASSRSVGRENQPQHF
many	NA	11	TRBJ1-4	TRBV12-5	TGTGCTAGTGGTTTGGACGAAAAACTGTTTTTT	CASGLDEKLFF
many	NA	12	TRBJ2-2	TRBV28	TGTGCCAGCAGTTTGGACACCGGGGAGCTGTTTTTT	CASSLDTGELFF
many	NA	14	TRBJ1-1	TRBV5-1	TGCGCCAGCAGCTACGACAGAGCCTTTATGCAAGCTTTCTTT	CASSYDRAFMQAFF
many	NA	12	TRBJ1-1	TRBV3-1	TGTGCCAGCAGCCAAGAGCGGGGGTCGGCTTTCTTT	CASSQERGSAFF
few	NA	14	TRBJ2-1	TRBV13	TGTGCCAGCAGCTTCAAGACGGTGTCTAATGAGCAGTTCTTC	CASSFKTVSNEQFF
NA	NA	16	TRBJ2-3	TRBV9	TGTGCCAGCAGCGCGGACATAAGGACAAGTGCAGATACGCAGTATTTT	CASSADIRTSADTQYF
many	TRBD2	17	TRBJ2-3	TRBV10-3	TGTGCCATCAGTGAGTCGGGCGCTAGCGGGTCTAGAGATACGCAGTATTTT	CAISESGASGSRDTQYF
many	NA	16	TRBJ2-3	TRBV7-6	TGTGCCAGCAGCTTTCGGGGGGCCCTTAGCACAGATACGCAGTATTTT	CASSFRGALSTDTQYF
many	NA	13	TRBJ1-1	TRBV20-1	TGCAGTGCTAGTCCCCAGGCGGACACTGAAGCTTTCTTT	CSASPQADTEAFF
many	NA	15	TRBJ1-4	TRBV7-8	TGTGCCAGCAGCTTAATCGGGAGGCCTAATGAAAAACTGTTTTTT	CASSLIGRPNEKLFF
NA	TRBD2	13	TRBJ2-5	TRBV10-3	TGTGCCACCACAGCGGGAGGCGGGGAGTCCCAGTACTTC	CATTAGGGESQYF
NA	TRBD1	15	TRBJ1-3	TRBV2	TGTGCCAGCAGAAACAGGGGAAGCTCTGGAAACACCATATATTTT	CASRNRGSSGNTIYF
many	TRBD2	15	TRBJ2-5	TRBV7-2	TGTGCCAGCAGCTTAGACCCTAGCGGGATAGAGACCCAGTACTTC	CASSLDPSGIETQYF
NA	NA	17	TRBJ1-3	TRBV7-9	TGTGCCAGCAGCTTATTGGAGGGTATCTTCTCTGGAAACACCATATATTTT	CASSLLEGIFSGNTIYF
few	TRBD1	16	TRBJ2-3	TRBV19	TGTGCCAGTAGTACGGCCGGGACAGGGATGCCAGATACGCAGTATTTT	CASSTAGTGMPDTQYF
few	NA	14	TRBJ2-2	TRBV11-2	TGTGCCAGCAGCTTAGATTTTAGCACCGGGGAGCTGTTTTTT	CASSLDFSTGELFF
many	TRBD2	16	TRBJ2-3	TRBV9	TGTGCCAGCACCCCGCGGGGGGGCATGAGCACAGATACGCAGTATTTT	CASTPRGGMSTDTQYF
NA	NA	16	TRBJ2-4	TRBV10-3	TGTGCCATCAGTGAGTCGGACCTAGTCCCCAAAAACATTCAGTACTTC	CAISESDLVPKNIQYF
NA	NA	13	TRBJ1-4	TRBV7-9	TGTGCCAGCAGCTTTGCAGGGAATCAAAAACTGTTTTTT	CASSFAGNQKLFF
NA	NA	15	TRBJ2-5	TRBV11-2	TGTGCCAGCAGCTTAGTGGGTCGAGACCAAGAGACCCAGTACTTC	CASSLVGRDQETQYF
many	NA	14	TRBJ2-3	TRBV5-1	TGCGCCAGCAGCTCGACGGACGGCACAGATACGCAGTATTTT	CASSSTDGTDTQYF
few	TRBD1	14	TRBJ2-5	TRBV2	TGTGCCAGCAACGGGCAGGGGGCTGTGGAGACCCAGTACTTC	CASNGQGAVETQYF